Included here is one T cell receptor beta chain sequence, with context. Its antigen is not identified. The germline V gene has CDR1 KGHSH and CDR2 LQKENI. V was clipped by 3 bases and J by 4 bases; unmatched bases: 8. CDR3 size: 15 residues. The data were obtained in a study of radiotherapy plus CTLA-4 blockade in lung cancer. Looking at the study overall: Of the patients, more than 15% showed objective responses and approximately 34% attained disease control. Broader study findings: Early blood T cell clone dynamics, with interferon-beta, were reported to best predict response. Subsequent to radiotherapy plus ipilimumab, tumor-derived TCR clones underwent expansion in blood.

Focal radiation and CTLA-4 blockade (ipilimumab) were tested in chemo-refractory metastatic non-small-cell lung cancer patients. Sequencing was performed with immunoSEQ multiplex PCR; in TCRdb, only in-frame clones are kept and a portion is missing. The data hold over 80,000 clones, with 83% observed a single time. Sequenced here: peripheral blood, sampled from a patient treated with radiotherapy plus ipilimumab. The clonotype was recovered from a human donor with non-small cell lung cancer who had stable disease on radiotherapy plus ipilimumab. The chain couples TRBV18 to TRBJ2-5, with 7 bases that match TRBD1. The CDR3 spells CASSPRQAGGETQYF. DNA for the CDR3: TGTGCCAGCTCACCCCGTCAGGCAGGGGGAGAGACCCAGTACTTC.